Below, 18 T cell receptor beta chains from the same sample are listed, as sequenced in a study of blood T cell repertoires in COVID-19. Generated by immunoSEQ multiplex PCR, the TCRdb table keeps only in-frame clones and is missing some. The table shows about 500,000 clones, with 89% occurring only once. Sequencing was performed on peripheral blood. The source of these receptors is a man younger than 30 with COVID-19, enrolled during active disease.

CDR3 coding DNA: TGTGCCAGCAGTGCTGCGCTTTCCTACGAGCAGTACTTC. This codes for CASSAALSYEQYF. The chain employs TRBV25-1 and TRBJ2-7, with D uncertain. The V end was cut by 4 bases, the J end by 1 base, with 8 bases between. The CDR3 consists of 13 residues. Germline V gene lookup returns CDR1 MGHDK and CDR2 SYGVNS.

CDR3 DNA sequence: TGTGCCAGCAGCTTATCCCCGACAACAGCCTCTGAAGCTTTCTTT. Amino acids: CASSLSPTTASEAFF. The V gene is TRBV11-2, the J gene TRBJ1-1, with D uncertain. The CDR3 consists of 15 residues. Trimming removed 2 bases from V and 6 bases from J, with 16 bases in between. Per the germline V gene, CDR1 is SGHAT and CDR2 is FQNNGV.

To note about this clone: At one end, the junction sequence differs from germline, possibly due to a read error. The chain joins TRBV7-7 to TRBJ2-1; weak D call: TRBD2 (5 bases). This CDR3 contains 13 residues. Germline-derived CDR1 and CDR2 are SSHAT and FNYEAQ (reference sequence). CDR3 sequence (DNA): TGTGCTAGCAGCGGCGGGCTCGACAATGAGCAGTTCTTC. Amino acids: CASSGGLDNEQFF.

In DNA form, the CDR3 reads TGTGCCTGGAGCGGGGCAGGGGGCTCCTATAATTCACCCCTCCACTTT. It specifies CAWSGAGGSYNSPLHF. This chain joins TRBV30 and TRBJ1-6; 7 bases match TRBD1. The CDR3 is 16 residues long. V was pared by 3 bases and J by 0 bases, with 5 bases of the junction left unmatched. CDR1 is GTSNPN, CDR2 SVGIG, per germline (reference sequence).

J is TRBJ1-1 and V is TRBV5-1; TRBD1 matches at 7 bases. The CDR3 runs 14 residues. Trimming cost V 0 bases and J 5 bases; bases outside gene matches: 4. Per germline, CDR1 SGHRS and CDR2 YFSETQ. The CDR3 loop is CASSLEGAGTEAFF. CDR3 in DNA: TGCGCCAGCAGCTTGGAGGGGGCGGGTACTGAAGCTTTCTTT.

The chain couples TRBV24-1 to TRBJ1-6; unclear D gene. This CDR3 is built from 14 residues. The germline gives CDR1 KGHDR, CDR2 SFDVKD. The germline V and J ends were trimmed by 12 bases and 14 bases, with 25 bases remaining between them. CDR3 sequence (DNA): TGTGCCCCAACTACTAGAATCCGCCTTCGGGCCCTCCACTTT. Its protein product is CAPTTRIRLRALHF.

V and J are TRBV30 and TRBJ2-7; D is uncertain. Germline CDR1 GTSNPN, CDR2 SVGIG (reference sequence). V lost 5 bases and J 0 bases, leaving 11 bases between the germline ends. The CDR3 runs 13 residues. DNA for the CDR3: TGTGCCTGGGACTTAAGGAGCTCCTACGAGCAGTACTTC. Its protein is CAWDLRSSYEQYF.

This rearrangement joins TRBV2 to TRBJ2-4, with a possible D match to TRBD2 (6 bases). CDR1 is SNHLY and CDR2 is FYNNEI in the germline V gene. The CDR3 consists of 14 residues. Trimming left V 5 bases short and J 2 bases short, with 10 bases between. The CDR3 here is CASSSAGSKNIQYF. Here the CDR3 DNA reads TGTGCCAGCAGTTCCGCGGGGTCCAAAAACATTCAGTACTTC.

This sequence joins TRBV6-5 and TRBJ1-2; D possibly corresponds to TRBD1 (5 bases). The CDR3 totals 16 residues. Trimming left V 0 bases short and J 4 bases short, with 15 bases between. Germline CDR1 reads MNHEY; CDR2 reads SVGAGI. CDR3 in amino acids: CASSYSRAGDSYGYTF. Written as DNA, the CDR3 is TGTGCCAGCAGTTACTCAAGAGCGGGGGATAGCTATGGCTACACCTTC.

J is TRBJ2-2 and V is TRBV7-9; perhaps TRBD1 as D (5 bases). The CDR3 contains 15 residues. Germline assignment: CDR1 SEHNR and CDR2 FQNEAQ (reference sequence). The V and J ends lost 1 base and 2 bases respectively, with 8 bases between them. The chain's CDR3 is CASSLVDRNTGELFF. The CDR3 DNA follows: TGTGCCAGCAGCTTAGTAGACAGAAACACCGGGGAGCTGTTTTTT.

This clone was detected only once. This chain links TRBV11-2 with TRBJ2-3, with 9 bases fitting TRBD1. CDR1 is SGHAT and CDR2 is FQNNGV in the germline V gene. CDR3 size: 16 residues. Losses at the gene ends were 5 bases for V and 2 bases for J; bases not matched to a gene: 8. The DNA for the CDR3 is TGTGCCAGCAGCCGCGAGGGACAGGGACTCACAGATACGCAGTATTTT. Translated, it gives CASSREGQGLTDTQYF.

This rearrangement joins TRBV2 to TRBJ2-1; TRBD2 might be the D (6 bases). Germline V CDR1 and CDR2: SNHLY, FYNNEI. The V end lost 6 bases, the J end lost 4 bases, and 22 bases lay between the germline ends. The CDR3 has 17 amino acids. As DNA, the CDR3 is TGTGCCAGCAGGGAGCCGACTAGTTTTTCGGGTTACAATGAGCAGTTCTTC. This codes for CASREPTSFSGYNEQFF.

The chain combines TRBV5-4 with TRBJ1-2; D unclear. The CDR3 spans 12 residues. Germline V gene lookup returns CDR1 SGHNT and CDR2 YYREEE (reference sequence). Trimming shortened V by 3 bases and J by 6 bases, and 9 bases separated the two germline ends. The CDR3 DNA reads TGTGCCAGCAGCTCTGGACTGAATGGCTACACCTTC. Translated: CASSSGLNGYTF. The variable domain in full, with the rest retrieved from reference TRBV5-4 and TRBJ1-2, is ETGVTQSPTHLIKTRGQQVTLRCSSQSGHNTVSWYQQALGQGPQFIFQYYREEENGRGNFPPRFSGLQFPNYSSELNVNALELDDSALYLCASSSGLNGYTFGSGTRLTVV.

The chain joins TRBV2 to TRBJ2-7; weak D call: TRBD1 (6 bases). This CDR3 has 14 amino acids. V was cut by 5 bases and J by 1 base, with 12 bases left in between. Germline CDR1 reads SNHLY; CDR2 reads FYNNEI. The CDR3 loop is CASSKPGQSYEQYF. The CDR3 nucleotides read TGTGCCAGCAGTAAGCCGGGACAATCCTACGAGCAGTACTTC.

The chain links TRBV15 to TRBJ1-1, with D possibly TRBD1 on 5 matching bases. This CDR3 contains 16 residues. V was clipped by 0 bases and J by 1 base, with 12 bases between them. From germline, CDR1 is LNHNV and CDR2 YYDKDF (reference sequence). The CDR3: CATSRDHGGENTEAFF. The CDR3, as DNA: TGTGCCACCAGCAGAGATCACGGGGGAGAGAACACTGAAGCTTTCTTT. Variable domain in full (rest from reference TRBV15 and TRBJ1-1): DAMVIQNPRYQVTQFGKPVTLSCSQTLNHNVMYWYQQKSSQAPKLLFHYYDKDFNNEADTPDNFQSRRPNTSFCFLDIRSPGLGDTAMYLCATSRDHGGENTEAFFGQGTRLTVV.

The rearrangement uses TRBV13 and TRBJ1-2; D is undetermined. The CDR3 runs to 13 residues. CDR1 is PRHDT, CDR2 FYEKMQ, per germline (reference sequence). The V and J ends lost 5 bases and 2 bases respectively, with 9 bases between them. CDR3 coding DNA: TGTGCCAGCAGCAGGGAGTCGAACTATGGCTACACCTTC. Protein sequence: CASSRESNYGYTF.

This CDR3 reads CASSESVPNTEAFF. CDR3 sequence (DNA): TGTGCCAGCAGTGAATCGGTTCCGAACACTGAAGCTTTCTTT. J is TRBJ1-1 and V is TRBV25-1; D is undetermined. This CDR3 has 14 amino acids. The germline gives CDR1 MGHDK, CDR2 SYGVNS. Deletions cut 1 base from V and 1 base from J, with 7 bases between.

V gene TRBV6-6 combines with J gene TRBJ1-5, with TRBD1 as a possible D gene (6 bases). The germline V gene encodes CDR1 MNHNY and CDR2 SVGAGI (reference sequence). The CDR3 has 14 amino acids. V lost 2 bases and J lost 6, with 11 bases in between. For the CDR3, the DNA is TGTGCCAGCAGTTACGTCCAGGGGAGTCAGCCCCAGCATTTT. Protein sequence: CASSYVQGSQPQHF.